Given below is one T cell receptor (beta chain) in context. Its antigen is not known. Trimming pared 0 bases from V and 4 bases from J, leaving 10 bases between. The CDR3 length is 15 residues. Germline V gene sequence: CDR1 LGHNA, CDR2 YNFKEQ. Time point indicated: cycle 4 day 1 (C4D1), after 5 to 7 weeks of nivolumab. Each of the patients experienced relapse following autologous stem cell transplantation, and their brentuximab vedotin exposure differed. Purification of CD4+ T cells from thawed PBMCs was performed via magnetic negative selection. This record belongs to a study of PD-1 blockade in classical Hodgkin lymphoma. Study results and caveats: When set against healthy donors, newly diagnosed patients were reported to show lower baseline TCR diversity. Patients with a complete response exhibited baseline diversity comparable to newly diagnosed patients.

Some clones are missing from TCRdb's copy, which holds only in-frame ones; the method was immunoSEQ multiplex PCR. In the table there are approximately 22,000 clones, approximately 65% of which are singletons. The specimen was CD4+ T cells from blood, collected before the fourth cycle of nivolumab. This rearrangement joins TRBV4-2 to TRBJ1-5; D possibly corresponds to TRBD1 (5 bases). This sequence was found in a human donor with classical Hodgkin lymphoma. CDR3 amino acids: CASSQDGAGNQPQHF. CDR3 nucleotide sequence: TGTGCCAGCAGCCAAGATGGGGCGGGAAATCAGCCCCAGCATTTT.